The rows below give T cell receptor beta chains drawn from one sample of a study of regulatory T cells in long-lasting Graves disease. One entry per CDR3 protein results from TCRdb running MiXCR on the multiplex PCR reads. Seen here are about 400,000 distinct CDR3 sequences, around 16% observed once, and the top ten hold 20% to 25%. Sequencing used peripheral blood mononuclear cells (PBMCs), obtained at new diagnosis, from a patient treated with antithyroid drugs. All receptors derive from a female donor with Graves disease. The CDR3 runs from the conserved cysteine through the conserved F or W. Each record gives: CDR3 length, clone size, J gene, D gene, V gene, CDR3 DNA, CDR3 protein. D genes are given only for firm matches. The size entry is marked missing in some rows and otherwise reads once, few, many or a size class.

16 many TRBJ2-3 TRBD2 TRBV20-1 TGCAGTGCAGCTGGGGCTAGCGGGAGGTCCACAGATACGCAGTATTTT CSAAGASGRSTDTQYF
14 many TRBJ2-2 TRBD2 TRBV20-1 TGCAGTGCCCCCGGGACTATCAACACCGGGGAGCTGTTTTTT CSAPGTINTGELFF
15 many TRBJ2-1 TRBD1 TRBV6-2/TRBV6-3 TGTGCCAGCAGTTACAAGTGGGCAGGGGGCAATGAGCAGTTCTTC CASSYKWAGGNEQFF
20 many TRBJ1-5 TRBD1 TRBV6-1 TGTGCCAGCAGAAATGCGAACCCGGGACAGGGGGGTCTGAGCAATCAGCCCCAGCATTTT CASRNANPGQGGLSNQPQHF
13 many TRBJ1-2 - TRBV2 TGTGCCAGCAGCATTGCGTTGGGCCATGGCTACACCTTC CASSIALGHGYTF
16 - TRBJ2-1 TRBD2 TRBV7-9 TGTGCCAGCATTAGGGCGGGGGGGCCGGGCTACAATGAGCAGTTCTTC CASIRAGGPGYNEQFF
13 many TRBJ2-7 TRBD1 TRBV12-3/TRBV12-4 TGTGCCAGCAGGACAGGGTACCCCTACGAGCAGTACTTC CASRTGYPYEQYF
14 few TRBJ1-2 - TRBV20-1 TGCAGTGCTAGAGATCAAGGGACCTACTATGGCTACACCTTC CSARDQGTYYGYTF
16 many TRBJ2-5 - TRBV7-2 TGTGCCAGCAGCTTAGCGGGCAGGGTTCTTTCGGAGACCCAGTACTTC CASSLAGRVLSETQYF
14 many TRBJ2-3 - TRBV11-3 TGTGCCAGCAGCTTAATTGGTGGCACAGATACGCAGTATTTT CASSLIGGTDTQYF
13 many TRBJ1-2 - TRBV7-9 TGTGCCAGCAGCTTAGCCGGACCCTATGGCTACACCTTC CASSLAGPYGYTF
13 many TRBJ1-1 - TRBV5-1 TGCGCCAGCAGATACTCGGGAGACACTGAAGCTTTCTTT CASRYSGDTEAFF
16 many TRBJ2-1 - TRBV12-3/TRBV12-4 TGTGCCAGCAGTACCCGGACAGTCGGTGCGTACAATGAGCAGTTCTTC CASSTRTVGAYNEQFF
17 many TRBJ1-2 TRBD1 TRBV7-2 TGTGCCAGCAGCTTAGACCGGGACAGAGGATTCAACTATGGCTACACCTTC CASSLDRDRGFNYGYTF
14 - TRBJ1-6 - TRBV29-1 TGCAGCGTTGCGGAGAGCTCCTATAATTCACCCCTCCACTTT CSVAESSYNSPLHF
11 - TRBJ2-4 TRBD1 TRBV12-3/TRBV12-4 TGTGCCAGCAGCACCGACAGGGTGGAGTACTTC CASSTDRVEYF
15 many TRBJ1-1 - TRBV4-1 TGCGCCAGCAGCTCCTTTCCGGGGGCTAGGACTGAAGCTTTCTTT CASSSFPGARTEAFF
13 - TRBJ2-5 - TRBV28 TGTGCCAGCAGTTCCCCCCCCTTCTGGACCCAGTACTTC CASSSPPFWTQYF
15 - TRBJ2-3 TRBD2 TRBV20-1 TGCAGTGCTAGTTTTAGCGGGAGGGGCACAGATACGCAGTATTTT CSASFSGRGTDTQYF
15 few TRBJ1-5 TRBD1 TRBV19 TGTGCCAGTAGTCCCCGGACAGGTACAACCGGGCCCCAGCATTTT CASSPRTGTTGPQHF
14 many TRBJ1-2 - TRBV20-1 TGCAGTGCTATCTCCTTTAGGGGAAACTATGGCTACACCTTC CSAISFRGNYGYTF